Listed below are T cell receptor beta chains from one sample, sequenced in a study of T cells in Graves' hyperthyroidism and ophthalmopathy. TCRdb re-analysed the multiplex PCR reads in MiXCR, keeping a single row per CDR3 protein. The table shows some 700,000 distinct CDR3 sequences, with 17% occurring only once. Sequencing was carried out using blood. The receptor source for this set is a man aged 50-60 years with Graves' hyperthyroidism. Both conserved end residues are trimmed from each CDR3. The order of the fields is V gene, J gene, CDR3 protein.

TRBV10-2,TRBJ2-7,AILPGEGLTYEQY
TRBV6-2/TRBV6-3,TRBJ1-5,ASSGDRGVNQPQH
TRBV30,TRBJ1-6,AWSASSYNSPLH
TRBV12-3/TRBV12-4,TRBJ2-2,ASSYPDSRPGELF
TRBV20-1,TRBJ2-7,SAHSGNSYEQY
TRBV28,TRBJ1-5,ASSLPDRENQPQH
TRBV28,TRBJ2-7,ASSSPGRGSYEQY
TRBV10-3,TRBJ1-4,ASSEIGPATNEKLF
TRBV7-9,TRBJ2-5,ASSFPRVPSPLEFRETQY
TRBV11-2,TRBJ2-5,ASSFTEETQY
TRBV30,TRBJ1-1,AWSVHLSTEAF
TRBV4-1,TRBJ1-1,ASSQREVNTEAF
TRBV24-1,TRBJ2-2,ATTRGQTNTGELF
TRBV28,TRBJ2-1,ASSPAPGLAGGDSYNEQF
TRBV3-1,TRBJ2-7,ASSQGRGPYYEQY
TRBV19,TRBJ2-2,ASSAGLAGGGELF
TRBV5-1,TRBJ2-1,ASSLTGGAENEQF